This entry lists 27 T cell receptor beta chains sequenced from one sample in a study of T cells in Graves' hyperthyroidism and ophthalmopathy. The TCR beta CDR3 regions underwent amplification using RNA transcripts as the source. The TCR CDR3 was amplified in a first-round RT-PCR using the HTBI primer set. TCRdb re-analysed the multiplex PCR reads in MiXCR, keeping a single row per CDR3 protein. The repertoire holds 500,000 to 550,000 distinct CDR3 sequences, with more than 20% as singletons. The sequencing sample was made of blood. The origin of the receptors is a man aged 18 to 29 with Graves' hyperthyroidism.

About this clonotype itself: This CDR3 fails to terminate in the conserved phenylalanine or tryptophan, so it likely reflects a read error. V is TRBV29-1 and J is TRBJ1-1; D is perhaps TRBD1 (5 bases). Trimming left V 7 bases short and J 2 bases short, with 14 bases between. CDR1 and CDR2 from the germline V gene are SQVTM and ANQGSEA. The CDR3 length is 13 residues. The chain's CDR3 is CSAAPRANTEAFY. CDR3 in DNA: TGCAGCGCCGCGCCCAGGGCTAACACTGAAGCTTTCTAT.

Turning to this clonotype: A read error may produce the germline difference seen at one junction end. The chain joins TRBV5-6 to TRBJ2-2, with 7 positions matching TRBD1. This CDR3 spans 14 amino acids. The V gene's germline CDR1 is SGHDT and CDR2 YYEEEE. CDR3 sequence: CAISRDRDTGELFF. In nucleotides, the CDR3 is TGTGCCATCAGCCGAGACAGGGACACCGGGGAGCTGTTTTTT.

This clonotype was recorded at least ten times. The chain employs TRBV6-1 and TRBJ1-1, with TRBD1 identical over 8 bases. Trimming cost V 5 bases and J 1 base; bases outside gene matches: 6. CDR3 length: 15 residues. The germline V gene encodes CDR1 MNHNS and CDR2 SASEGT. CDR3 in DNA: TGTGCCAGCAGTACCCGGGACAGGACGAACACTGAAGCTTTCTTT. Translation gives CASSTRDRTNTEAFF.

This clonotype came up many times. The CDR3 sequence: CASSPSSRETQYF. In nucleotides, the CDR3 is TGCGCCAGCAGCCCCTCGTCTAGAGAGACCCAGTACTTC. The genes are TRBV5-1 and TRBJ2-5; D is unclear. CDR1 is SGHRS, CDR2 YFSETQ, per germline. V lost 4 bases and J 4 bases, leaving 11 bases between the germline ends. The CDR3 is 13 residues long.

This clonotype was detected many times. The V call is TRBV30, the J call TRBJ1-1, with D perhaps matching TRBD1 (6 bases). From germline, CDR1 is GTSNPN and CDR2 SVGIG (reference sequence). The CDR3 covers 15 residues. The germline V and J ends were trimmed by 8 bases and 0 bases, with 19 bases remaining between them. The CDR3 sequence is CATDGQGLMNTEAFF. The CDR3 DNA reads as TGTGCCACTGACGGTCAGGGGCTAATGAACACTGAAGCTTTCTTT.

This clonotype was found a few times. This rearrangement joins TRBV20-1 to TRBJ2-7, with 15 bases aligning to TRBD2. V lost 6 bases, J lost 2 bases, and 2 bases stayed unmatched. The CDR3 has 14 residues. Germline lookup yields CDR1 DFQATT and CDR2 SNEGSKA (reference sequence). CDR3 DNA: TGCAGTGCCTGGACTAGCGGGGGGGCCTACGAGCAGTACTTC. Translation: CSAWTSGGAYEQYF.

The chain employs TRBV19 and TRBJ2-1; D call uncertain. V lost 1 base to trimming and J lost 0 bases, with 16 bases between them. The length of the CDR3 is 18 residues. In germline, CDR1 is LNHDA, CDR2 SQIVND (reference sequence). In nucleotides, the CDR3 is TGTGCCAGTAGTATAGGAGGCGGCGATCTGAGCTCCTACAATGAGCAGTTCTTC. It is translated as CASSIGGGDLSSYNEQFF.

This clonotype was found a few times. V usage is TRBV6-1 and J usage is TRBJ1-1, with D unresolved. Germline CDR1 is MNHNS and CDR2 is SASEGT. This CDR3 comprises 13 residues. Trimming cost V 2 bases and J 0 bases, with 4 bases left between them. The CDR3 nucleotides read TGTGCCAGCAGTGAACCTCTGAACACTGAAGCTTTCTTT. It translates to CASSEPLNTEAFF.

This clonotype was seen many times. The J gene is TRBJ1-5, the V gene TRBV5-6; maybe TRBD1 (5 bases). The CDR3 is 15 residues long. Germline loops: CDR1 SGHDT, CDR2 YYEEEE. The ends were cut back, 3 bases at V and 5 bases at J, with 15 bases in the middle. CDR3 in DNA: TGTGCCAGCAGCTCCCGGGACGAGGGTCATCAGCCCCAGCATTTT. Translating it yields CASSSRDEGHQPQHF.

This clonotype was counted ten times or more. This chain uses TRBV20-1 with TRBJ1-2; unclear D gene. Germline V gene data show CDR1 as DFQATT and CDR2 as SNEGSKA (reference sequence). Trimming took 7 bases from V and 2 from J, leaving 5 bases between them. This CDR3 spans 10 amino acids. This CDR3 reads CSGQNYGYTF. For the CDR3, the DNA is TGCAGTGGGCAGAACTATGGCTACACCTTC.

This clonotype was recorded once. V usage is TRBV20-1 and J usage is TRBJ1-1; 7 positions agree with TRBD1. This CDR3 is built from 12 residues. J lost 7 bases, V lost 3 bases, and 5 bases had no gene match. Germline V CDR1 and CDR2: DFQATT, SNEGSKA (reference sequence). In DNA form, the CDR3 reads TGCAGTGCTAGGGCAGGACAGGATGAAGCTTTCTTT. This codes for CSARAGQDEAFF.

Ten or more counts support this clonotype. The chain employs TRBV7-9 and TRBJ1-5, with D unclear. The CDR3 is made up of 15 amino acids. Trimming removed 2 bases from V and 0 bases from J, with 8 bases in between. Germline V CDR1 and CDR2: SEHNR, FQNEAQ (reference sequence). CDR3 residues: CASSLMASSNQPQHF. CDR3 DNA: TGTGCCAGCAGCTTAATGGCTTCTAGCAATCAGCCCCAGCATTTT.

Ten or more counts support this clonotype. The chain has TRBV30 and TRBJ2-7; D gene ambiguous. V was trimmed by 0 bases and J by 5 bases, leaving 11 bases between them. The CDR3 is 13 amino acids. The V gene's germline CDR1 is GTSNPN and CDR2 SVGIG (reference sequence). The CDR3 here is CAWSVRSQDEQYF. CDR3 in DNA: TGTGCCTGGAGTGTACGGTCCCAGGACGAGCAGTACTTC. The variable domain in full, completed from reference TRBV30 and TRBJ2-7, reads SQTIHQWPATLVQPVGSPLSLECTVEGTSNPNLYWYRQAAGRGLQLLFYSVGIGQISSEVPQNLSASRPQDRQFILSSKKLLLSDSGFYLCAWSVRSQDEQYFGPGTRLTVT.

The chain employs TRBV29-1 and TRBJ2-2, with D possibly being TRBD2 (6 bases). Germline V gene data show CDR1 as SQVTM and CDR2 as ANQGSEA. The V gene lost 4 bases and the J gene lost 5 bases, with 14 bases spanning the gap. The CDR3 contains 14 residues. The CDR3 DNA sequence: TGCAGCGTTGGGGGGACTCCAGGTACCGGGGAGCTGTTTTTT. It is translated as CSVGGTPGTGELFF.

This clonotype was found many times. The chain uses TRBV4-1 and TRBJ2-7; D gene unclear. Trimming shortened V by 3 bases and J by 0 bases, and 6 bases separated the two germline ends. The length of the CDR3 is 13 residues. Germline V gene lookup returns CDR1 MGHRA and CDR2 YSYEKL. The CDR3 DNA reads TGCGCCAGCAGCCAGGTTTACTCCTACGAGCAGTACTTC. Translating it yields CASSQVYSYEQYF.

This clonotype appeared once. This chain joins TRBV29-1 and TRBJ2-7, with D possibly being TRBD2 (5 bases). Germline CDR1 and CDR2: SQVTM and ANQGSEA. The CDR3 contains 11 residues. Trimming pared 4 bases from V and 1 base from J, leaving 5 bases between. The DNA of the CDR3 is TGCAGCGTTGGGGAGTCCTACGAGCAGTACTTC. The encoded protein is CSVGESYEQYF.

This clonotype was detected only a few times. The chain employs TRBV29-1 and TRBJ1-2, with D perhaps matching TRBD1 (5 bases). In germline, CDR1 is SQVTM, CDR2 ANQGSEA. V lost 5 bases and J 5 bases, leaving 21 bases between the germline ends. The CDR3 is 15 amino acids. The CDR3 spells CSVKRAGTEGYGYTF. In nucleotides, the CDR3 is TGCAGCGTTAAGAGAGCCGGGACCGAGGGATATGGCTACACCTTC.

At least ten counts were recorded for this clonotype. One junction end does not reproduce the germline sequence, and a read error may be involved. J is TRBJ1-2 and V is TRBV28, with D uncertain. There are 15 residues in the CDR3. Looked up from germline, CDR1 is MDHEN and CDR2 is SYDVKM. The CDR3 reads CASSLRGGVNYDYTF. In nucleotides, the CDR3 is TGTGCCAGCAGTTTACGTGGCGGGGTTAACTATGACTACACCTTC.

The V call is TRBV11-2, the J call TRBJ1-2, with D unclear. The V end lost 4 bases, the J end lost 5 bases, and 20 bases lay between the germline ends. CDR1 and CDR2 from the germline V gene are SGHAT and FQNNGV. The CDR3 spans 16 residues. The CDR3: CASSSILYRDKYGYTF. CDR3 nucleotides: TGTGCCAGCAGCTCCATCCTTTATAGAGACAAATATGGCTACACCTTC.

This clonotype was observed at least ten times. This chain connects TRBV6-5 to TRBJ2-5; 10 bases match TRBD1. Germline CDR1 MNHEY, CDR2 SVGAGI. CDR3 size: 15 residues. Germline trimming cut 7 bases from V and 5 bases from J; bases unmatched to any gene: 10. CDR3 residues: CASMRTGGAVETQYF. In DNA form, the CDR3 reads TGTGCCAGCATGCGGACAGGGGGTGCCGTCGAGACCCAGTACTTC.

This clonotype was recorded at least ten times. V gene TRBV3-1 combines with J gene TRBJ2-7; D remains unclear. V was trimmed by 4 bases and J by 5 bases, leaving 9 bases between them. This CDR3 has 12 amino acids. Germline CDR1 and CDR2: LGHDT and YNNKEL (reference sequence). The CDR3 loop reads CASSPRLHEQYF. DNA of the CDR3: TGTGCCAGCAGCCCTCGACTCCACGAGCAGTACTTC.

J is TRBJ2-7 and V is TRBV6-1, with 11 nucleotides matching TRBD1. The V and J ends lost 6 bases and 0 bases, in that order; junction bases with no gene match: 4. The CDR3 runs 15 residues. CDR1 and CDR2 from the germline V gene are MNHNS and SASEGT. The CDR3 loop reads CASSMDRGHSYEQYF. The CDR3 region has the DNA TGTGCCAGCAGCATGGACAGGGGGCACTCCTACGAGCAGTACTTC.

The J gene is TRBJ2-7, the V gene TRBV11-2; no clear D gene. Trimming left V 2 bases short and J 7 bases short, with 9 bases between. The germline V gene encodes CDR1 SGHAT and CDR2 FQNNGV. This CDR3 has 12 residues. CDR3 in DNA: TGTGCCAGCAGCTTAAGCCGATGGGAGCAGTACTTC. Its protein is CASSLSRWEQYF.

This clonotype appeared many times. The V gene is TRBV30, the J gene TRBJ1-5; no definite D call. CDR3 length: 14 residues. Per germline, CDR1 GTSNPN and CDR2 SVGIG (reference sequence). V gave up 3 bases and J gave up 3 bases, with 12 bases separating them. The CDR3 here is CAWSGDGPNQPQHF. As DNA, the CDR3 is TGTGCCTGGAGCGGCGACGGACCCAATCAGCCCCAGCATTTT.

This chain links TRBV2 with TRBJ2-5; possibly TRBD1 for D (5 bases). CDR3 length: 16 residues. V lost 2 bases and J 7 bases, leaving 20 bases between the germline ends. CDR1 and CDR2 (germline): SNHLY, FYNNEI. CDR3: CASSESSGGHQSTQYF. DNA for the CDR3: TGTGCCAGCAGTGAATCGAGTGGCGGACACCAATCGACCCAGTACTTC.

This clonotype was counted ten times or more. The chain combines TRBV15 with TRBJ2-7, with D possibly being TRBD1 (6 bases). The V gene lost 0 bases and the J gene lost 5 bases, with 11 bases spanning the gap. Germline V lookup: CDR1 LNHNV, CDR2 YYDKDF (reference sequence). The CDR3 is 14 amino acids. The CDR3 nucleotides are TGTGCCACCAGCAGAGAGGCAGGGGACCACGAGCAGTACTTC. The encoded protein is CATSREAGDHEQYF.

This clonotype was seen many times. The chain joins TRBV5-1 to TRBJ1-2; 8 bases fit TRBD1. V gave up 0 bases and J gave up 0 bases; unmatched junction bases: 1. The V gene's germline CDR1 is SGHRS and CDR2 YFSETQ. The CDR3 is made up of 15 amino acids. CDR3 region: CASSLARGPNYGYTF. The DNA of the CDR3 is TGCGCCAGCAGCTTGGCCAGGGGGCCTAACTATGGCTACACCTTC. Based on the CDR3 plus reference TRBV5-1 and TRBJ1-2, the full variable domain is KAGVTQTPRYLIKTRGQQVTLSCSPISGHRSVSWYQQTPGQGLQFLFEYFSETQRNKGNFPGRFSGRQFSNSRSEMNVSTLELGDSALYLCASSLARGPNYGYTFGSGTRLTVV.